A selection of T cell receptor beta chains follows, all from one sample in a study of glioma-infiltrating T cells after dendritic cell vaccination. Using immunoSEQ multiplex PCR, the repertoire was profiled, and TCRdb retains in-frame clones only, with some absent. The table lists roughly 100,000 clones, around 85% of them singletons. The specimen comprised blood, sampled before dendritic cell vaccination. Receptors originate from a human donor with glioblastoma. CDR3s leave out the opening cysteine and the closing phenylalanine or tryptophan.

V	J	CDR3
TRBV6-1	TRBJ2-1	ASSDRGPYNEQF
TRBV25-1	TRBJ1-5	ASDPGQNYSNQPQH
TRBV11-3	TRBJ2-7	ASSLTGELYEQY
TRBV7-2	TRBJ2-1	ASRGYGGPYNEQF
TRBV27	TRBJ2-5	ASGVVGGTLETQY
TRBV19	TRBJ2-7	ASSFDISYEQY
TRBV7-3	TRBJ2-1	ASSTSSSGPQF
TRBV9	TRBJ1-1	ASSSPTFGDTEAF
TRBV5-1	TRBJ1-6	ASSLGQGGNSPLH
TRBV4-1	TRBJ2-1	ASSHLGITSDSSYNEQF
TRBV18	TRBJ2-5	ASSPSGRARETQY
TRBV5-6	TRBJ2-1	ASSLWGGKLNEQF
TRBV10-2	TRBJ2-1	ASTQTSYNEQF
TRBV11-2	TRBJ1-2	ASSFRGSDYGYT
TRBV11-2	TRBJ1-1	ASSLVMGQVNTEAF
TRBV4-3	TRBJ2-3	ASSQDLGSGGQVTDTQY
TRBV30	TRBJ1-3	AWKRVRERYSGNTIY
TRBV6-1	TRBJ1-2	ASSAQGALNYGYT
TRBV11-2	TRBJ2-5	ASSLKTRQETQY
TRBV6-1	TRBJ1-4	ASSHRGGDEKLF
TRBV9	TRBJ1-5	ASSVGQGGNQPQH
TRBV9	TRBJ2-3	ASSVLLSPDTQY
TRBV7-9	TRBJ2-1	ASSLGLGLAGGWEEQF
TRBV9	TRBJ2-2	ASSVTHANTGELF
TRBV29-1	TRBJ2-7	SVRGIGEQY
TRBV5-4	TRBJ2-7	ASSFRTDDEQY
TRBV5-1	TRBJ2-1	ASSLGDRAWQF
TRBV6-1	TRBJ1-1	ASRRQGGTTEAF
TRBV19	TRBJ1-1	ASRPGRGWARNTEAF
TRBV7-9	TRBJ2-2	ASSLGGAVAGELF